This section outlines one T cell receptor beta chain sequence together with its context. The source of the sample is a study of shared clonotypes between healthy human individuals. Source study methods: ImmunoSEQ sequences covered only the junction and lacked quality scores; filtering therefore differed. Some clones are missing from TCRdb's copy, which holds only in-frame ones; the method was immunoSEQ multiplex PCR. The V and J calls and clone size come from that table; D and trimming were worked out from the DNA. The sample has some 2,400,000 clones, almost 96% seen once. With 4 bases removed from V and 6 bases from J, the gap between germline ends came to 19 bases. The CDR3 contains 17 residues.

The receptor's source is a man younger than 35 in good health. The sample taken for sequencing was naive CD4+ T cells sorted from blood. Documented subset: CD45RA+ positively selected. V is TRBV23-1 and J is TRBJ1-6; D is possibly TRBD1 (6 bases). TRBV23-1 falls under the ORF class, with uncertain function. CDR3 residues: CASSLRDRLYCNSPLHF. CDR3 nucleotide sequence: TGCGCCAGCAGTCTGAGAGACAGGTTATATTGTAATTCACCCCTCCACTTT.